This T cell receptor (beta chain) emerged from a study of T cell responses to AZD1222 COVID-19 vaccine. Study-level points and caveats: Reportedly, close to half of spike-specific TCRs are directed against unmutated variant regions.

In the case of this clone: Antigen specificity is unknown.

Assay used: immunoSEQ multiplex PCR; TCRdb lists only in-frame clones, some missing. The data contain fewer than 110,000 clones, more than 70% of them seen just once; the ten biggest clones take up roughly 7%. There are 15 residues in the CDR3. Germline CDR1 MNHEY, CDR2 SVGAGI. V lost 8 bases and J lost 0, with 14 bases in between. This rearrangement joins TRBV6-5 to TRBJ1-3, with no clear D. The receptor's source is an adult in good health. Sequencing was performed on peripheral blood, taken on day 0 of AZD1222 vaccination. DNA of the CDR3: TGTGCCAGCTCCGGCAGCTTCTCCTCTGGAAACACCATATATTTT. Protein sequence: CASSGSFSSGNTIYF.